This T cell receptor beta chain is from a study of blood T cell repertoires in COVID-19. At the level of the study: PBMCs, B-cell-depleted T cells, or T cells provided the cDNA or gDNA that made up the material.

Adults between about 18 and 95 years of age took part from under 25 US areas. Self-reported history from a screening survey and questionnaire set each donor's cohort. Clones were read by immunoSEQ multiplex PCR, and TCRdb kept only the in-frame ones, dropping some. This table holds under 250,000 clones, 80% found once. The CDR3 covers 15 residues. With V trimmed by 6 bases and J by 3 bases, 7 bases remained unmatched. Germline V CDR1 and CDR2: MDHEN, SYDVKM. V is TRBV28 and J is TRBJ1-5; 8 bases line up with TRBD1. The clonotype originates from a man between 25 and 39 years old with acute COVID-19. Sequenced: PBMCs or T cells enriched from blood (not recorded which). In nucleotides, the CDR3 is TGTGCCAGCAGGAGGACAGGGCCCCTCAATCAGCCCCAGCATTTT. This codes for CASRRTGPLNQPQHF.